This T cell receptor (beta chain) is from a study of T cells after yellow fever vaccination. Study findings and constraints: Re-detected after boosting: most primary clones, 96% of CD4 and roughly 90% of CD8. Although most clonotypes did not, a small share appeared in both CD4 and CD8 compartments. FACS-sorted repertoires could contain abundant clonotypes contaminating from the bulk population.

Worth noting for this clonotype: The antigen is unknown.

This CDR3 has 16 residues. V dropped 2 bases and J dropped 0 bases, with 10 bases sitting between them. Germline CDR1 reads MNHEY; CDR2 reads SVGAGI. Universal primer sites and UMIs were introduced during 5'RACE template-switching synthesis of TCR cDNA. TCRdb fed the 5' RACE reads into MiXCR, producing one record per CDR3 protein. The sample shows about 630,000 distinct CDR3 sequences, roughly an eighth of them seen only once. The clonotype originates from a man aged 25-40 years who received the YFV17D yellow fever vaccine. The chain combines TRBV6-5 with TRBJ2-2; a possible D gene is TRBD1 (6 bases). Sequenced here: PBMCs, sampled on the day of the yellow fever booster vaccination. The CDR3 protein is CASSYNRVANTGELFF. The CDR3 coding sequence is TGTGCCAGCAGTTACAACAGGGTCGCGAACACCGGGGAGCTGTTTTTT.